The rows below give T cell receptor beta chains drawn from one sample of a study of blood T cell repertoires in COVID-19. Assay: immunoSEQ multiplex PCR; the TCRdb copy retains only in-frame clones and omits some. The table lists roughly 80,000 clones, under 80% of them singletons. Sequencing was carried out using peripheral blood. Source of these receptors: a human donor in a cohort sampled during active COVID-19. CDR3s include the opening cysteine and the closing phenylalanine or tryptophan. D genes are given only for firm matches. Clone size is stated in some rows and not others, as once, few, many or a class when expanded.

J gene | clone size | V gene | D gene | CDR3 DNA | CDR3 protein
TRBJ2-1 | - | TRBV28 | TRBD1 | TGTGCCAGCAGTCTAGAGGGGCGGGACAGGGGGTTGAATGAGCAGTTCTTC | CASSLEGRDRGLNEQFF
TRBJ1-2 | - | TRBV28 | TRBD1 | TGTGCCAGCAGTCCGCGGGACAGGTTCTTCTATGGCTACACCTTC | CASSPRDRFFYGYTF
TRBJ1-1 | - | TRBV28 | - | TGTGCCAGCAGTCCCCTAAGGGGGTCGGCCACTGAAGCTTTCTTT | CASSPLRGSATEAFF
TRBJ2-1 | - | TRBV18 | TRBD2 | TGTGCCAGCTCACCTACGACGGGGGGGCCCAATGAGCAGTTCTTC | CASSPTTGGPNEQFF
TRBJ2-7 | - | TRBV7-2 | TRBD1 | TGTGCCAGCAGCTATCAACATACAGGGGGTAGGACCGAGCAGTACTTC | CASSYQHTGGRTEQYF
TRBJ1-1 | once | TRBV6-2/TRBV6-3 | TRBD1 | TGTGCCAGCAGTCCAACAGGGGTTGAGACTGAAGCTTTCTTT | CASSPTGVETEAFF
TRBJ1-1 | - | TRBV19 | - | TGTGCCAGTACCAACCCTTCTGGGGGGTTGAGCACTGAAGCTTTCTTT | CASTNPSGGLSTEAFF
TRBJ1-1 | - | TRBV2 | - | TGTGCCAGCAGTGGCACAGCAGGGGTACTCACTGAAGCTTTCTTT | CASSGTAGVLTEAFF
TRBJ2-3 | - | TRBV4-2 | TRBD2 | TGTGCCAGCAGCCAAGGATCTAGCGGGGGGCCTACCACAGATACGCAGTATTTT | CASSQGSSGGPTTDTQYF
TRBJ2-7 | - | TRBV9 | TRBD1 | TGTGCCAGCAGCGGAACAGGGGTGGGGGAATTTTCCTACGAGCAGTACTTC | CASSGTGVGEFSYEQYF
TRBJ1-4 | - | TRBV27 | - | TGTGCCAGCAGCGGGGGAGGTCGGGAAAAACTGTTTTTT | CASSGGGREKLFF
TRBJ2-1 | - | TRBV5-4 | - | TGTGCCAGCAGCTGGGTGTCGGGGGTTTTCTACAATGAGCAGTTCTTC | CASSWVSGVFYNEQFF
TRBJ2-6 | - | TRBV7-6 | - | TGTGCCAGCAGCTTAGGGCGGAACTCTGGGGCCAACGTCCTGACTTTC | CASSLGRNSGANVLTF
TRBJ2-3 | - | TRBV20-1 | - | TGCAGTGGCGAAAGCACAGATACGCAGTATTTT | CSGESTDTQYF
TRBJ2-7 | many | TRBV11-3 | TRBD1 | TGTGCCAGCAGCATACGGGACAGGGTGTACGAGCAGTACTTC | CASSIRDRVYEQYF
TRBJ1-2 | - | TRBV29-1 | - | TGCAGCGTTGAAGAGGGGGGAGGAATACGGGGCTACACCTTC | CSVEEGGGIRGYTF
TRBJ2-7 | - | TRBV7-8 | TRBD2 | TGTGCCAGCAGCTTGGCGGGACTAGAGGTTCCCGAGCAGTACTTC | CASSLAGLEVPEQYF
TRBJ2-3 | - | TRBV11-2 | - | TGTGCCAGCAGCTTAGATTTATCGGATACGCAGTATTTT | CASSLDLSDTQYF
TRBJ2-2 | - | TRBV11-3 | TRBD2 | TGTGCCAGCAGTTCAAGCGGGGGGGCCTGGAACACCGGGGAGCTGTTTTTT | CASSSSGGAWNTGELFF
TRBJ2-2 | - | TRBV5-1 | - | TGCGCCAGCCTACCCGGGACACCGAACACCGGGGAGCTGTTTTTT | CASLPGTPNTGELFF
TRBJ2-2 | - | TRBV7-2 | - | TGTGCCAGCAGCTCGACCGGGACACAAACCGGGGAGCTGTTTTTT | CASSSTGTQTGELFF
TRBJ1-2 | - | TRBV3-1/TRBV3-2 | TRBD1 | TGTGCCAGCAGCCCCCGGGACAGGGAGGCGAATGGCTACACCTTC | CASSPRDREANGYTF
TRBJ2-1 | - | TRBV7-2 | - | TGTGCCAGCAGGGTCGGGGGGCGGAATGAGCAGTTCTTC | CASRVGGRNEQFF
TRBJ1-1 | - | TRBV9 | TRBD1 | TGTGCCAGCAGCGTAGCTACGGGTGGACAGGGGGACCACACTGAAGCTTTCTTT | CASSVATGGQGDHTEAFF
TRBJ1-6 | few | TRBV11-2 | TRBD1 | TGTGCCAGCAGCCGTCCAGGGGGCAGTTCACCCCTCCACTTT | CASSRPGGSSPLHF
TRBJ1-1 | once | TRBV3-1/TRBV3-2 | - | TGTGCCAGCAGCCAAGGCGCAGGCGGGCAAGGTGGTACTGAAGCTTTCTTT | CASSQGAGGQGGTEAFF
TRBJ2-7 | - | TRBV5-1 | - | TGCGCCAGCAGCACGGGGTCTTACCTAACCTTCTACGAGCAGTACTTC | CASSTGSYLTFYEQYF
TRBJ1-1 | - | TRBV2 | TRBD1 | TGTGCCAGCAGTACCGGACAGGGCTACACTGAAGCTTTCTTT | CASSTGQGYTEAFF
TRBJ1-5 | - | TRBV6-6 | - | TGTGCCAGCAGAGAGGGCAATCAGCCCCAGCATTTT | CASREGNQPQHF
TRBJ1-6 | - | TRBV19 | TRBD1 | TGTGCCAGTAGTATAGTTGGACAGGGACTGCGAGTTCGCTCACCCCTCCACTTT | CASSIVGQGLRVRSPLHF
TRBJ1-2 | - | TRBV9 | - | TGTGCCAGCAGCTTAAGGACAGACTATGGCTACACCTTC | CASSLRTDYGYTF
TRBJ1-5 | - | TRBV11-2 | - | TGTGCCAGCAGCTGGGAGGTGGCTCAGCCCCAGCATTTT | CASSWEVAQPQHF
TRBJ1-6 | - | TRBV30 | - | TGTGCCTGGAGTGTTTCGGGCCATAGGAGGTCACCCCTCCACTTT | CAWSVSGHRRSPLHF
TRBJ2-3 | once | TRBV7-2 | TRBD2 | TGTGCCAGCAGCCAACTAGCGGGGGGGCGGTCAGATACGCAGTATTTT | CASSQLAGGRSDTQYF
TRBJ2-3 | - | TRBV10-3 | TRBD2 | TGTGCCATCGGGACCAGCGGGGGGGCCAATACGCAGTATTTT | CAIGTSGGANTQYF
TRBJ2-3 | - | TRBV6-6 | TRBD2 | TGTGCCAGCAGTCGGGGGGGGTCGACAGATACGCAGTATTTT | CASSRGGSTDTQYF
TRBJ2-7 | - | TRBV9 | - | TGTGCCAGCAGCGTAGGTCAGGGTGTCTACGAGCAGTACTTC | CASSVGQGVYEQYF
TRBJ1-5 | - | TRBV30 | - | TGTGCCTGGAGTAGGAGTGGTGGTCAGCCCCAGCATTTT | CAWSRSGGQPQHF
TRBJ2-5 | - | TRBV7-3 | - | TGTGCCAGCAGCTTAGGGTACGGGGAGACCCAGTACTTC | CASSLGYGETQYF
TRBJ2-7 | - | TRBV7-6 | - | TGTGCCAGCAGCCAGGGGGGAGTCGGCTACGAGCAGTACTTC | CASSQGGVGYEQYF
TRBJ1-6 | - | TRBV7-8 | - | TGTGCCAGCAGCCCAGGCTTCGGGGCCTATAATTCACCCCTCCACTTT | CASSPGFGAYNSPLHF
TRBJ1-4 | - | TRBV4-2 | TRBD1 | TGTGCCAGCAGCCCAGAACGGGACAGCTATGGAAAACTGTTTTTT | CASSPERDSYGKLFF
TRBJ2-7 | - | TRBV6-5 | TRBD1 | TGTGCCAGCAGTCCCCAGGGACAGGGGAGCTACGAGCAGTACTTC | CASSPQGQGSYEQYF
TRBJ1-6 | - | TRBV11-3 | TRBD1 | TGTGCCAGCAGCCCGACAGGGAAACAATCACCCCTCCACTTT | CASSPTGKQSPLHF
TRBJ1-1 | - | TRBV5-6 | TRBD1 | TGTGCCAGCAGCCTATGGGACAGAGGGTTGAGCACTGAAGCTTTCTTT | CASSLWDRGLSTEAFF
TRBJ1-1 | few | TRBV18 | TRBD1 | TGTGCCAGCTCAGCCCGACAGGGTGGAAGCACTGAAGCTTTCTTT | CASSARQGGSTEAFF
TRBJ2-5 | - | TRBV3-1/TRBV3-2 | TRBD1 | TGTGCCAGCAGTCCTTATGGACAGGGGAGGGAAGAGACCCAGTACTTC | CASSPYGQGREETQYF
TRBJ2-3 | - | TRBV7-9 | TRBD2 | TGTGCCAGCAGCTTAGGTACTAGCGGGGGGGCCACAGATACGCAGTATTTT | CASSLGTSGGATDTQYF
TRBJ1-1 | - | TRBV4-1 | TRBD1 | TGCGCCAGCAGCGGTGGGGCAGGGGGCAACACTGAAGCTTTCTTT | CASSGGAGGNTEAFF
TRBJ2-1 | once | TRBV7-3 | TRBD1 | TGTGCCAGCAGTCCGACAGGGCCCTCCTACAATGAGCAGTTCTTC | CASSPTGPSYNEQFF
TRBJ1-5 | - | TRBV6-5 | TRBD1 | TGTGCCAGCAGTCACCGGGACAGGGGGCAGCCCCAGCATTTT | CASSHRDRGQPQHF
TRBJ2-1 | - | TRBV4-3 | - | TGCGCCAGCAGCCAAGCCTACGGGAGCTCCTACAATGAGCAGTTCTTC | CASSQAYGSSYNEQFF
TRBJ1-3 | - | TRBV5-1 | - | TGCGCCAGTCACGACGGGTCCACCATATATTTT | CASHDGSTIYF
TRBJ1-1 | few | TRBV6-5 | - | TGTGCCAGCAGTTACCGACAAGCGAACACTGAAGCTTTCTTT | CASSYRQANTEAFF
TRBJ2-7 | - | TRBV19 | TRBD1 | TGTGCCAGTAGCGACAGGGTGTACGAGCAGTACTTC | CASSDRVYEQYF
TRBJ2-2 | - | TRBV27 | - | TGTGCCAGCAGTTTGTCCCGGGGGAAAAACACCGGGGAGCTGTTTTTT | CASSLSRGKNTGELFF
TRBJ2-5 | - | TRBV20-1 | - | TGCAGTGCTAGACAGAAAGAGACCCAGTACTTC | CSARQKETQYF
TRBJ2-7 | - | TRBV5-4 | - | TGTGCCAGCAGCATAGGAGGGGCCGAGCAGTACTTC | CASSIGGAEQYF
TRBJ1-1 | - | TRBV7-8 | - | TGTGCCAGCAGCTTAGTATTGGGGGCCTGGGCTGAAGCTTTCTTT | CASSLVLGAWAEAFF